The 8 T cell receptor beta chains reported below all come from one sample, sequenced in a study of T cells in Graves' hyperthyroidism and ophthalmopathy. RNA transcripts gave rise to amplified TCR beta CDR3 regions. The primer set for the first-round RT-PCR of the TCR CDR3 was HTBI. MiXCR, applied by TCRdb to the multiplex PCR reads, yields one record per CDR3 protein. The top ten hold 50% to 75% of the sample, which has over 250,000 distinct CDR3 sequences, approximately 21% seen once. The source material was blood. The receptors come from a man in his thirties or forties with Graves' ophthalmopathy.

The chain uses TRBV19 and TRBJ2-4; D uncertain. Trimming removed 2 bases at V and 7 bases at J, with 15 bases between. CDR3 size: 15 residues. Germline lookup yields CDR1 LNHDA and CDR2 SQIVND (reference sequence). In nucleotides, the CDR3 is TGTGCCAGTAGTATACCAAGTATGGGTAGGAACATTCAGTACTTC. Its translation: CASSIPSMGRNIQYF.

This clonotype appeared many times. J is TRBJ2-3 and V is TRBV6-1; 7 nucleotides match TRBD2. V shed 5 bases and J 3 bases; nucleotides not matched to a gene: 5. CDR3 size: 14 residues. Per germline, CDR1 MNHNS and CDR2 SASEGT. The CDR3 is CASSTAGMTDTQYF. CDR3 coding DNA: TGTGCCAGCAGTACAGCGGGAATGACAGATACGCAGTATTTT.

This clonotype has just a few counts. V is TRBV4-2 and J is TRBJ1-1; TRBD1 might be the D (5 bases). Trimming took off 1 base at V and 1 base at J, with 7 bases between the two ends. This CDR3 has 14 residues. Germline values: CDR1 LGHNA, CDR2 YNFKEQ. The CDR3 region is CASSQAQGNTEAFF. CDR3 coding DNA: TGTGCCAGCAGCCAAGCCCAGGGGAACACTGAAGCTTTCTTT.

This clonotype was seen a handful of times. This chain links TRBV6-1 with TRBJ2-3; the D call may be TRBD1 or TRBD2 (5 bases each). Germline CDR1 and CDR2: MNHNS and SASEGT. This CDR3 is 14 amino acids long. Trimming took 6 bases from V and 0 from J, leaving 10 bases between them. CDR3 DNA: TGTGCCAGCAGCCCCGGGGACAGCACAGATACGCAGTATTTT. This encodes CASSPGDSTDTQYF.

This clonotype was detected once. CDR3 bases: TGTGCCAGTAGTTTATCCGGACAGGGTGAAGCTTTCTTT. Protein: CASSLSGQGEAFF. The J gene is TRBJ1-1, the V gene TRBV11-1; 8 bases align to TRBD1. The germline CDR1 and CDR2 sequences are SGHAT and FQDESV (reference sequence). Trimming removed 9 bases from V and 7 bases from J; junction bases left unmatched: 10. There are 13 residues in the CDR3.

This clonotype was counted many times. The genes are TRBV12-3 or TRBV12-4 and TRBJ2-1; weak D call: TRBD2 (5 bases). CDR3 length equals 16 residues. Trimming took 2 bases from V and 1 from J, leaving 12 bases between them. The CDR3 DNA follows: TGTGCCAGCAGTTTAAGGTTGCGGGCTTCCTACAATGAGCAGTTCTTC. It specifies CASSLRLRASYNEQFF.

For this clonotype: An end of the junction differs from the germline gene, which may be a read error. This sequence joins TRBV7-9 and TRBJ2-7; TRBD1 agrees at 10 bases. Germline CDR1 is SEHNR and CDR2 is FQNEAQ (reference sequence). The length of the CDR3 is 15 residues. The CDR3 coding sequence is TGTGCCAGCAGCTCTCGGGACAGGGGAGCCTACAAGCAGTACTTC. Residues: CASSSRDRGAYKQYF.

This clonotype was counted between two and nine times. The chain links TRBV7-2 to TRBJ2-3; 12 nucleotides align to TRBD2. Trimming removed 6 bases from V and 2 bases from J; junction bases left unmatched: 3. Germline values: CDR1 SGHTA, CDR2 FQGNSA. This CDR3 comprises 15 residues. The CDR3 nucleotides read TGTGCCAGCAGTTGGACTAGCGGGAACACAGATACGCAGTATTTT. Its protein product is CASSWTSGNTDTQYF.